This TCR beta chain emerged from a study of T cell changes during pregnancy in multiple sclerosis (dated by TCRdb to between 2018 and 2021). About the investigation overall: In women with multiple sclerosis, the researchers looked at how the T cell repertoire shifted as pregnancy progressed.

Receptors were amplified or captured by the immunoSEQ multiplex PCR assay. TCRdb holds this immuneACCESS table with in-frame rearrangements only. Some clones are missing; in checked studies, unresolved V genes explain under half, and the rest has no known cause. This sample gives 80,000 to 100,000 clones in total; 90% to 95% of them show up just once. The ten most abundant clones make up more than 1.5% of the sample. With respect to this clone: Its antigen remains undetermined. Base qualities are not recorded, but no much larger clone differs from it by a single base.

The CDR3 covers 17 residues, taking in both the cysteine and the phenylalanine. The kept DNA is CDR3 alone, 51 bases in frame from the first base. V lost 5 bases and J lost 5 bases; the stretch between them is 23 bases long. Per the germline V gene (reference sequence), PRHDT is the CDR1 and FYEKMQ is the CDR2. This receptor was identified in a female donor in good health, enrolled as a control in a pregnancy study. This receptor chain uses TRBV13 and TRBJ2-3; the D segment cannot be called with confidence. The starting material was peripheral blood, obtained after pregnancy. The CDR3 loop reads CASSPFGASGAQDTQYF. The sequence in DNA is TGTGCCAGCAGCCCTTTCGGAGCTAGTGGTGCACAAGATACGCAGTATTTT.